The 21 T cell receptor beta chains presented below share a single source sample, sequenced in a study of cytomegalovirus exposure and HLA in healthy donors. Both 60 Vbeta primers and 13 Jbeta primers went into the PCR. The table came from immunoSEQ multiplex PCR; TCRdb's copy has only in-frame clones and leaves some out. The profile shows approximately 76,000 clones, around 60% of them singletons. Material for sequencing was PBMCs. These TCRs come from a man between 25 and 39 years old in good health and CMV-seropositive.

In this sample, this clone is medium-sized (0.01 to 0.1%). This rearrangement joins TRBV11-2 to TRBJ2-2; 8 bases agree with TRBD2. The CDR3 spans 15 residues. V dropped 1 base and J dropped 4; count of bases not matched to a gene: 2. From germline, CDR1 is SGHAT and CDR2 FQNNGV. CDR3: CASSLGSGSTGELFF. The DNA for the CDR3 is TGTGCCAGCAGCTTAGGGAGCGGGAGCACCGGGGAGCTGTTTTTT. The variable domain in full, with the rest retrieved from reference TRBV11-2 and TRBJ2-2, is EAGVAQSPRYKIIEKRQSVAFWCNPISGHATLYWYQQILGQGPKLLIQFQNNGVVDDSQLPKDRFSAERLKGVDSTLKIQPAKLEDSAVYLCASSLGSGSTGELFFGEGSRLTVL.

The CDR3 nucleotides read TGTGCCAGCAGTTCAGGGAACTATGGCTACACCTTC. It yields the protein CASSSGNYGYTF. The chain couples TRBV28 to TRBJ1-2; D may be TRBD1 (5 bases). Per germline, CDR1 MDHEN and CDR2 SYDVKM. V dropped 4 bases and J dropped 2 bases, with 5 bases sitting between them. The CDR3 has 12 residues.

V usage is TRBV27 and J usage is TRBJ2-3; a possible D gene is TRBD1 (7 bases). The CDR3 runs to 15 residues. V lost 4 bases to trimming and J lost 2 bases, with 13 bases between them. The V gene's germline CDR1 is MNHEY and CDR2 SMNVEV (reference sequence). The CDR3 is CASSWGGQATDTQYF. Written as DNA, the CDR3 is TGTGCCAGCAGTTGGGGAGGACAGGCCACAGATACGCAGTATTTT.

The chain uses TRBV28 and TRBJ1-5; the D is unclear. The CDR3 length is 12 residues. V was trimmed by 6 bases and J by 6 bases, leaving 9 bases between them. From germline, CDR1 is MDHEN and CDR2 SYDVKM. The CDR3, as DNA: TGTGCCAGCAGAGAAGGGAGTCAGCCCCAGCATTTT. It codes for CASREGSQPQHF.

The chain links TRBV6-5 to TRBJ1-1; maybe TRBD1 (5 bases). The ends were cut back, 6 bases at V and 5 bases at J, with 19 bases in the middle. The CDR3 contains 15 residues. Germline V CDR1 and CDR2: MNHEY, SVGAGI. CDR3 amino acids: CASRDLRVFSTEAFF. The CDR3 bases are TGTGCCAGCAGGGACCTCAGGGTTTTTAGTACTGAAGCTTTCTTT.

This clone was observed a handful of times. The rearrangement joins TRBV6-5 to TRBJ1-5; D gene ambiguous. Deletions cut 4 bases from V and 2 bases from J, with 6 bases between. Germline V gene lookup returns CDR1 MNHEY and CDR2 SVGAGI. The CDR3 is 13 residues long. The CDR3, as DNA: TGTGCCAGCAGTTTTCAGGGCAATCAGCCCCAGCATTTT. Translated: CASSFQGNQPQHF.

In the case of this clone: A junction boundary mismatches the germline segment, possibly from a read error. Other DNA sequences within the sample encode an identical CDR3. This rearrangement joins TRBV7-3 to TRBJ1-6; no reliable D call. The CDR3 contains 13 residues. CDR1 and CDR2 (germline): SGHTA, FQGTGA. The CDR3 loop reads CASSNSYNSPLHF. CDR3 nucleotides: TGTGCCAGCAGCAACAGCTATAATTCCCCCCTCCACTTT.

This rearrangement joins TRBV28 to TRBJ2-1; 11 bases align to TRBD2. Germline V gene data show CDR1 as MDHEN and CDR2 as SYDVKM. Trimming removed 6 bases from V and 6 bases from J; junction bases left unmatched: 13. The CDR3 consists of 17 residues. In DNA, the CDR3 is TGTGCCAGCAGCCTTTCGGGGGGGCTAGCGGGGGGCAATGAGCAGTTCTTC. Protein sequence: CASSLSGGLAGGNEQFF.

This rearrangement joins TRBV6-1 to TRBJ2-7, with no clear D. V lost 3 bases and J 4 bases, leaving 4 bases between the germline ends. This CDR3 region has 11 residues. CDR1 is MNHNS and CDR2 is SASEGT in the germline V gene. The CDR3 region has the DNA TGTGCCAGCAGTGAGTATTACGAGCAGTACTTC. Its protein is CASSEYYEQYF.

V gene TRBV27 combines with J gene TRBJ2-7, with a weak D call TRBD1 (6 bases). Germline V gives CDR1 MNHEY, CDR2 SMNVEV (reference sequence). The V end was cut by 5 bases, the J end by 6 bases, with 17 bases between. CDR3 length equals 14 residues. CDR3 sequence (DNA): TGTGCCAGCAGTCCCATGACAGGCTGGGGCGAGCAGTACTTC. Protein product: CASSPMTGWGEQYF.

The rearrangement uses TRBV4-1 and TRBJ1-1, with 12 bases that match TRBD1. Germline V lookup: CDR1 MGHRA, CDR2 YSYEKL. This CDR3 region has 19 residues. The V gene end was trimmed by 1 base and the J gene end by 3 bases; junction bases not matched to a gene: 12. The CDR3 here is CASSQVAGTGGWLDTEAFF. The CDR3 DNA is TGCGCCAGCAGCCAAGTGGCCGGGACAGGGGGCTGGTTGGACACTGAAGCTTTCTTT.

V usage is TRBV5-5 and J usage is TRBJ2-5; D is possibly TRBD2 (5 bases). The CDR3 loop spans 15 amino acids. Germline V gene data show CDR1 as SGHKS and CDR2 as YYEKEE (reference sequence). Trimming took off 0 bases at V and 4 bases at J, with 13 bases between the two ends. The CDR3 loop is CASSLAGEPTETQYF. DNA of the CDR3: TGTGCCAGCAGCTTGGCCGGGGAGCCCACAGAGACCCAGTACTTC. Drawing the rest from reference TRBV5-5 and TRBJ2-5, the complete variable domain is DAGVTQSPTHLIKTRGQQVTLRCSPISGHKSVSWYQQVLGQGPQFIFQYYEKEERGRGNFPDRFSARQFPNYSSELNVNALLLGDSALYLCASSLAGEPTETQYFGPGTRLLVL.

The rearrangement joins TRBV19 to TRBJ2-3, with 8 bases lining up with TRBD1. CDR3 length: 14 residues. Per germline, CDR1 LNHDA and CDR2 SQIVND (reference sequence). The V and J ends lost 4 bases and 5 bases, in that order; junction bases with no gene match: 5. This chain's CDR3 is CASSRQGMVDTQYF. CDR3 bases: TGTGCCAGTAGTAGACAGGGGATGGTAGATACGCAGTATTTT.

J is TRBJ2-1 and V is TRBV7-9; 12 bases are shared with TRBD1. The CDR3 is 16 amino acids. Germline CDR1 is SEHNR and CDR2 is FQNEAQ (reference sequence). V lost 7 bases to trimming and J lost 15 bases; unmatched junction nucleotides: 19. CDR3: CASTRDRGQSAVAPFF. CDR3 nucleotide sequence: TGTGCCAGCACCCGGGACAGGGGGCAATCGGCAGTCGCTCCGTTCTTC.

In this sample, this clone turned up a few times. This chain connects TRBV9 to TRBJ1-1, with no clear D. This CDR3 region has 14 residues. Trimming cost V 2 bases and J 0 bases, with 8 bases left between them. Germline V gene data show CDR1 as SGDLS and CDR2 as YYNGEE. This CDR3 is CASSVSDMNTEAFF. For the CDR3, the DNA is TGTGCCAGCAGCGTTTCAGACATGAACACTGAAGCTTTCTTT.

The chain carries TRBV2 and TRBJ1-5; 9 nucleotides line up with TRBD1. Germline V gives CDR1 SNHLY, CDR2 FYNNEI. There are 19 residues in the CDR3. V gave up 6 bases and J gave up 0 bases; unmatched junction bases: 15. CDR3 DNA sequence: TGTGCCAGCAGGGGGTTAAACCGGGACAGGGTGTATAGCAATCAGCCCCAGCATTTT. Translation: CASRGLNRDRVYSNQPQHF.

The chain combines TRBV28 with TRBJ2-1; 7 bases agree with TRBD2. This CDR3 has 14 amino acids. Germline assignment: CDR1 MDHEN and CDR2 SYDVKM. J lost 7 bases, V lost 8 bases, and 11 bases had no gene match. The chain's CDR3 is CASLPPGAGNEQFF. The CDR3 DNA reads TGTGCCAGCCTTCCCCCCGGAGCGGGAAATGAGCAGTTCTTC.

This clone was seen only once. The chain is built from TRBV19 and TRBJ2-3, with D perhaps matching TRBD2 (7 bases). The germline V and J ends were trimmed by 4 bases and 0 bases, with 14 bases remaining between them. CDR1 and CDR2 from the germline V gene are LNHDA and SQIVND (reference sequence). This CDR3 has 16 residues. The CDR3 DNA reads as TGTGCCAGTAGTAAGGGAGCGGGACAAAGCACAGATACGCAGTATTTT. It codes for CASSKGAGQSTDTQYF.

This clone was observed a handful of times. The rearrangement uses TRBV30 and TRBJ1-3; 8 positions agree with TRBD1. V was clipped by 5 bases and J by 3 bases; unmatched bases: 6. The CDR3 length is 14 residues. CDR1 is GTSNPN, CDR2 SVGIG, per germline (reference sequence). As DNA, the CDR3 is TGTGCCTGGGGCACAGGGGGGAATGGAAACACCATATATTTT. The encoded protein is CAWGTGGNGNTIYF.

This clone has a handful of counts. The V gene is TRBV11-2, the J gene TRBJ2-1, with TRBD2 identical over 7 bases. Germline trimming cut 8 bases from V and 6 bases from J; bases unmatched to any gene: 16. The CDR3 totals 16 residues. Germline CDR1 SGHAT, CDR2 FQNNGV. The CDR3 nucleotides read TGTGCCAGCCTCCATCTCACTAGCGTTAAACCCAATGAGCAGTTCTTC. Translation gives CASLHLTSVKPNEQFF.

This chain connects TRBV7-3 to TRBJ1-2, with 9 bases that match TRBD1. V gave up 5 bases and J gave up 4 bases; unmatched junction bases: 5. The CDR3 is made up of 14 amino acids. The V gene's germline CDR1 is SGHTA and CDR2 FQGTGA. This CDR3 is CASSPGTGSYGYTF. CDR3 nucleotides: TGTGCCAGCAGCCCCGGGACAGGGTCCTATGGCTACACCTTC.